The 14 T cell receptor beta chains reported below all come from one sample, sequenced in a study of blood T cell repertoires in COVID-19. Method: immunoSEQ multiplex PCR; TCRdb's copy keeps in-frame clones and lacks some. The table lists under 250,000 clones, 75% to 90% of them singletons. Sequences were obtained from PBMCs or T cells enriched from blood (not recorded which). All receptors come from a woman in her thirties who had been exposed to COVID-19.

J is TRBJ1-2 and V is TRBV12-3 or TRBV12-4, with D possibly TRBD1 on 5 matching bases. V was clipped by 2 bases and J by 4 bases, with 8 bases between them. The CDR3 is made up of 13 amino acids. CDR3: CASSLRGGYGYTF. The CDR3 DNA reads TGTGCCAGCAGTTTAAGGGGAGGCTATGGCTACACCTTC.

This clone was observed once. This chain joins TRBV6-1 and TRBJ2-7; D gene ambiguous. The CDR3 extends over 13 amino acids. Germline-derived CDR1 and CDR2 are MNHNS and SASEGT. Trimming removed 2 bases from V and 1 base from J, with 6 bases in between. CDR3 in DNA: TGTGCCAGCAGTGAATACAGATCCTACGAGCAGTACTTC. Encoded protein: CASSEYRSYEQYF.

This sequence joins TRBV28 and TRBJ1-2, with unresolved D. The germline gives CDR1 MDHEN, CDR2 SYDVKM. The CDR3 length is 13 residues. V was pared by 6 bases and J by 2 bases, with 10 bases between. The CDR3 sequence: CASRTTLNYGYTF. CDR3 DNA sequence: TGTGCCAGCAGAACCACCCTAAACTATGGCTACACCTTC.

This clone showed up just once. The rearrangement links TRBV5-6 to TRBJ2-1; 13 bases are shared with TRBD2. Trimming removed 4 bases from V and 15 bases from J; junction bases left unmatched: 13. The V gene's germline CDR1 is SGHDT and CDR2 YYEEEE. This CDR3 contains 15 residues. CDR3 nucleotide sequence: TGTGCCAGCAGCCAGACTGGACTAGCGGGGGCTGGGCGGTTCTTC. This gives the protein CASSQTGLAGAGRFF.

This chain connects TRBV6-5 to TRBJ1-6; 7 bases map to TRBD1. V lost 5 bases and J lost 7; bases outside the gene matches: 8. The CDR3 runs to 15 residues. The germline CDR1 and CDR2 sequences are MNHEY and SVGAGI. This CDR3 reads CASSLPGQLNSPLHF. For the CDR3, the DNA is TGTGCCAGCAGTCTGCCGGGACAGCTGAATTCACCCCTCCACTTT.

This clone turned up a few times. This chain joins TRBV10-3 and TRBJ1-2; 8 nucleotides align to TRBD1. V lost 10 bases and J lost 1; bases outside the gene matches: 11. CDR3 length equals 15 residues. Germline CDR1 reads ENHRY; CDR2 reads SYGVKD. The CDR3 DNA reads as TGTGCCACTCTCCTGGGAGACAGGGGTAACTATGGCTACACCTTC. Protein product: CATLLGDRGNYGYTF.

The chain uses TRBV7-9 and TRBJ2-1; D is possibly TRBD2 (6 bases). This CDR3 is 16 amino acids long. The germline CDR1 and CDR2 sequences are SEHNR and FQNEAQ (reference sequence). The V end was cut by 4 bases, the J end by 6 bases, with 19 bases between. CDR3 amino acids: CASSSPHRGSVNEQFF. In DNA, the CDR3 is TGTGCCAGCAGCTCTCCTCACCGGGGGAGTGTCAATGAGCAGTTCTTC.

The chain uses TRBV4-1 and TRBJ2-7; TRBD2 matches 9 bases. The CDR3 totals 17 residues. V lost 4 bases to trimming and J lost 1 base; unmatched junction nucleotides: 11. The germline CDR1 and CDR2 sequences are MGHRA and YSYEKL. The CDR3 region has the DNA TGCGCCAGCAGCCCCACTTTGGGACTAGCACAATCCTACGAGCAGTACTTC. It encodes CASSPTLGLAQSYEQYF.

The chain couples TRBV14 to TRBJ2-3; no clear D gene. Trimming stripped 11 bases from V and 6 bases from J, with 9 bases between. The CDR3 totals 10 residues. Germline V gene data show CDR1 as SGHDN and CDR2 as FVKESK. CDR3 loop: CAPQLDTQYF. CDR3 nucleotides: TGTGCCCCACAGTTGGATACGCAGTATTTT.

The chain carries TRBV2 and TRBJ2-7; a weak D match, TRBD1 (6 bases). The CDR3 extends over 14 amino acids. CDR1 is SNHLY, CDR2 FYNNEI, per germline. The V and J ends lost 2 bases and 9 bases respectively, with 17 bases between them. CDR3 DNA: TGTGCCAGCAGTGAATGGGGGCAGCTTACGTCGCAGTACTTC. Its protein product is CASSEWGQLTSQYF.

This clone was picked up a small number of times. The chain recombines TRBV3-1 (or the pseudogene TRBV3-2) with TRBJ2-7; TRBD2 aligns across 7 bases. Looked up from germline, CDR1 is LGHDT and CDR2 is YNNKEL (reference sequence). V gave up 4 bases and J gave up 5 bases; unmatched junction bases: 11. This CDR3 comprises 15 residues. The CDR3 DNA reads TGTGCCAGCAGCCTAGCCGTCTCCGGGACTAACGAGCAGTACTTC. This translates into CASSLAVSGTNEQYF.

This clone was counted a few times. V and J are TRBV5-6 and TRBJ1-2; TRBD1 aligns across 8 bases. Trimming removed 0 bases from V and 4 bases from J; junction bases left unmatched: 2. Germline assignment: CDR1 SGHDT and CDR2 YYEEEE. The CDR3 is 14 amino acids. The CDR3 spells CASSLDRGSYGYTF. The CDR3 DNA reads as TGTGCCAGCAGCTTGGACAGGGGGAGCTATGGCTACACCTTC.

The V and J genes are TRBV3-1 (or the pseudogene TRBV3-2) and TRBJ1-4; possible D gene TRBD1, 5 bases. Between the trimmed V and J ends, which lost 2 bases and 3 bases, there was a span of 10 bases. The CDR3 sequence is 15 residues long. Germline assignment: CDR1 LGHDT and CDR2 YNNKEL (reference sequence). Here the CDR3 reads CASSQTGGANEKLFF. DNA for the CDR3: TGTGCCAGCAGCCAAACCGGGGGAGCTAATGAAAAACTGTTTTTT.

This sequence joins TRBV2 and TRBJ1-2; a possible D gene is TRBD1 (5 bases). CDR3 size: 15 residues. V gave up 4 bases and J gave up 2 bases, with 14 bases separating them. The germline V gene has CDR1 SNHLY and CDR2 FYNNEI. CDR3 bases: TGTGCCAGCAGTGCAAGGGGTCACCCCAACTATGGCTACACCTTC. Protein sequence: CASSARGHPNYGYTF.